Following are 3 T cell receptor beta chains from one sample sequenced in a study of beta chain features in type 1 diabetes. Reverse transcribing all isolated RNA meant expressed TCRB transcripts were sequenced. Libraries were prepared by immunoSEQ multiplex PCR; TCRdb keeps only in-frame clonotypes and omits some of them. The repertoire includes 200,000 to 250,000 clones, around 9.9% of them detected once, and 1% to 1.5% sits in the top ten. Sequenced input: central memory CD4+ T cells from blood. Receptors originate from a man between 18 and 35 years old in good health.

This clone was recorded a few times. The chain employs TRBV27 and TRBJ2-5; 9 positions agree with TRBD1. V shed 3 bases, J shed 6 bases, and the junction held 5 bases outside the gene matches. CDR1 MNHEY and CDR2 SMNVEV come from the germline V gene (reference sequence). The CDR3 extends over 14 amino acids. The CDR3 spells CASSFGQGKKTQYF. The CDR3 DNA reads as TGTGCCAGCAGTTTTGGACAGGGGAAGAAGACCCAGTACTTC.

This clone was observed many times. V gene TRBV5-1 combines with J gene TRBJ2-6; D unresolved. The V and J ends lost 3 bases and 0 bases respectively, with 13 bases between them. The CDR3 has 17 amino acids. In germline, CDR1 is SGHRS, CDR2 YFSETQ. This CDR3 is CASSWLPPSSGANVLTF. CDR3 sequence (DNA): TGCGCCAGCAGCTGGTTGCCCCCAAGCTCTGGGGCCAACGTCCTGACTTTC.

The J gene is TRBJ2-1, the V gene TRBV5-6; the D is unclear. Germline V gene sequence: CDR1 SGHDT, CDR2 YYEEEE. V dropped 1 base and J dropped 2 bases, with 7 bases sitting between them. The CDR3 spans 14 residues. CDR3 residues: CASSLLLAYNEQFF. CDR3 in DNA: TGTGCCAGCAGCTTGCTCCTAGCCTACAATGAGCAGTTCTTC.